This entry features one T cell receptor beta chain sequence. The sample originates from a study of blood T cell repertoires in COVID-19. Assay used: immunoSEQ multiplex PCR; TCRdb lists only in-frame clones, some missing. This sample has 20,000 to 25,000 clones; around 88% occur once, and the top ten carry 8.8%. Trimming took 3 bases from V and 0 from J, leaving 15 bases between them. The length of the CDR3 is 15 residues. Germline V lookup: CDR1 DFQATT, CDR2 SNEGSKA (reference sequence). The sample taken for sequencing was peripheral blood. V is TRBV20-1 and J is TRBJ2-7; a weak D match, TRBD2 (6 bases). This TCR derives from a human donor with active COVID-19. The donor label of this sample is uncertain. CDR3 loop: CSASIADPSSYEQYF. The CDR3 nucleotides read TGCAGTGCTAGTATAGCGGACCCCAGCTCCTACGAGCAGTACTTC.